These 19 T cell receptor beta chains were all obtained from the same sample, sequenced in a study of blood T cell repertoires in COVID-19. The assay was immunoSEQ multiplex PCR, and TCRdb's table has in-frame clones only and misses some. Of around 83,000 clones listed, approximately 87% were seen once; the top ten hold around 13%. The specimen was peripheral blood. The source of these receptors is a woman in her sixties or seventies with acute or convalescent COVID-19.

This sequence joins TRBV30 and TRBJ2-5, with TRBD2 identical over 14 bases. V gave up 8 bases and J gave up 2 bases; unmatched junction bases: 4. This CDR3 spans 14 amino acids. CDR1 is GTSNPN and CDR2 is SVGIG in the germline V gene (reference sequence). CDR3 amino acids: CAGGLAGEQETQYF. The CDR3 DNA is TGTGCCGGGGGACTAGCGGGAGAACAAGAGACCCAGTACTTC.

This chain uses TRBV5-5 with TRBJ1-3; D possibly corresponds to TRBD1 (6 bases). Trimming cost V 0 bases and J 3 bases, with 13 bases left between them. CDR1 and CDR2 (germline): SGHKS, YYEKEE (reference sequence). The CDR3 extends over 16 amino acids. As DNA, the CDR3 is TGTGCCAGCAGCTTGGTCGCGGGGGCGAGTGGAAACACCATATATTTT. Its translation: CASSLVAGASGNTIYF.

For this clone: One junction end disagrees with the germline gene, perhaps due to a read error. This rearrangement joins TRBV6-1 to TRBJ2-3; 9 bases are shared with TRBD2. Germline V gene data show CDR1 as MNHNS and CDR2 as SASEGT. CDR3 size: 16 residues. DNA for the CDR3: TGTGCCAGCAGTGATAAGTCCGGGACTAGCAAAGATACGCAGTATTTT. It specifies CASSDKSGTSKDTQYF.

The chain links TRBV6-2 or TRBV6-3 to TRBJ1-2; 7 bases align to TRBD1. Losses at the gene ends were 2 bases for V and 4 bases for J; bases not matched to a gene: 10. This CDR3 region has 16 residues. Germline assignment: CDR1 MNHEY and CDR2 SVGEGT. CDR3 sequence (DNA): TGTGCCAGCAGTTACCTACCCGGGACAGCCGGCTATGGCTACACCTTC. This translates into CASSYLPGTAGYGYTF.

V and J are TRBV6-5 and TRBJ2-7; D may be TRBD1 (6 bases). Germline loops: CDR1 MNHEY, CDR2 SVGAGI. This CDR3 has 15 amino acids. The V end was cut by 11 bases, the J end by 2 bases, with 22 bases between. For the CDR3, the DNA is TGTGCCTGCGTCCCCGGACAGTCTAACGCCTACGAGCAGTACGTC. Amino acid sequence: CACVPGQSNAYEQYV.

Points on this clone: Compared with germline, one end of the junction differs, possibly owing to a read error. The V gene is TRBV2, the J gene TRBJ1-2, with a tentative D call TRBD1 (6 bases). This CDR3 is built from 12 residues. Germline V gives CDR1 SNHLY, CDR2 FYNNEI. CDR3: CASSDFRGQTLF. In DNA form, the CDR3 reads TGTGCCAGCAGTGACTTCCGAGGACAGACTCTCTTC.

This chain joins TRBV5-1 and TRBJ2-5; 14 bases agree with TRBD2. The CDR3 contains 18 residues. The germline V gene encodes CDR1 SGHRS and CDR2 YFSETQ. J lost 1 base, V lost 4 bases, and 9 bases had no gene match. Written as DNA, the CDR3 is TGCGCCAGCAGCCTCGGGACTAGCGGGAGAGGGGCCCAAGAGACCCAGTACTTC. Protein sequence: CASSLGTSGRGAQETQYF.

The chain employs TRBV5-1 and TRBJ2-2, with a weak D call TRBD2 (6 bases). From germline, CDR1 is SGHRS and CDR2 YFSETQ. The V and J ends lost 0 bases and 4 bases respectively, with 13 bases between them. The CDR3 has 16 amino acids. CDR3 amino acids: CASSLDTGAGTGELFF. The DNA of the CDR3 is TGCGCCAGCAGCTTGGATACGGGAGCCGGCACCGGGGAGCTGTTTTTT. Drawing the rest from reference TRBV5-1 and TRBJ2-2, the complete variable domain is KAGVTQTPRYLIKTRGQQVTLSCSPISGHRSVSWYQQTPGQGLQFLFEYFSETQRNKGNFPGRFSGRQFSNSRSEMNVSTLELGDSALYLCASSLDTGAGTGELFFGEGSRLTVL.

This chain uses TRBV28 with TRBJ2-5; 11 bases agree with TRBD2. Germline assignment: CDR1 MDHEN and CDR2 SYDVKM. The CDR3 extends over 16 amino acids. Trimming took 5 bases from V and 3 from J; bases not matched to a gene: 8. As DNA, the CDR3 is TGTGCCAGCAGTCTAAATCCGGGACTAGCGGAAGAGACCCAGTACTTC. Amino acid sequence: CASSLNPGLAEETQYF.

The chain employs TRBV28 and TRBJ2-1; tentatively, D is TRBD2 (6 bases). CDR3 length: 21 amino acids. The germline CDR1 and CDR2 sequences are MDHEN and SYDVKM. V lost 7 bases, J lost 2 bases, and 33 bases lay in between. DNA of the CDR3: TGTGCCAGCAAGTCTTCAGTTCTAGCTGTCCGGGGTCCGGGGGCCTACAATGAGCAGTTCTTC. This gives the protein CASKSSVLAVRGPGAYNEQFF.

The J gene is TRBJ1-1, the V gene TRBV11-3; 7 bases are shared with TRBD1. The J segment lost 0 bases and the V segment lost 4 bases, leaving 5 bases of the junction unmatched. Per germline, CDR1 SGHNT and CDR2 YENEEA. CDR3 length: 15 amino acids. CDR3: CASSSGTVMNTEAFF. CDR3 coding DNA: TGTGCCAGCAGCTCCGGGACAGTGATGAACACTGAAGCTTTCTTT.

This clone was found a few times. The chain employs TRBV5-6 and TRBJ1-5; D is unresolved. The V and J ends lost 1 base and 4 bases respectively, with 3 bases between them. CDR3 length: 12 amino acids. Germline V gives CDR1 SGHDT, CDR2 YYEEEE. CDR3 loop: CASSLPNQPQHF. The CDR3 region has the DNA TGTGCCAGCAGCTTGCCAAATCAGCCCCAGCATTTT.

The chain uses TRBV15 and TRBJ1-3, with a weak D call TRBD1 (5 bases). CDR1 and CDR2 (germline): LNHNV, YYDKDF (reference sequence). CDR3 length: 17 amino acids. V was cut by 0 bases and J by 0 bases, with 12 bases left in between. The CDR3 sequence is CATSRDWGRVSGNTIYF. The CDR3, as DNA: TGTGCCACCAGCAGAGATTGGGGCAGGGTCTCTGGAAACACCATATATTTT.

The chain has TRBV7-9 and TRBJ2-5; 11 bases match TRBD2. In germline, CDR1 is SEHNR, CDR2 FQNEAQ (reference sequence). This CDR3 spans 16 amino acids. V dropped 3 bases and J dropped 5; count of bases not matched to a gene: 8. This CDR3 is CASSFISGGARETQYF. The CDR3, as DNA: TGTGCCAGCAGCTTTATTAGCGGGGGGGCCCGGGAGACCCAGTACTTC.

This chain links TRBV24-1 with TRBJ2-3; 10 bases are a match to TRBD2. With V trimmed by 3 bases and J by 0 bases, 2 bases remained unmatched. This CDR3 is 16 amino acids long. Germline V lookup: CDR1 KGHDR, CDR2 SFDVKD. CDR3 coding DNA: TGTGCCACCAGTGATCTAGCGGGAGTTAGCACAGATACGCAGTATTTT. This gives the protein CATSDLAGVSTDTQYF.

The V call is TRBV11-2, the J call TRBJ2-5; weak D call: TRBD1 (6 bases). V lost 1 base to trimming and J lost 5 bases, with 20 bases between them. The CDR3 has 17 residues. The V gene's germline CDR1 is SGHAT and CDR2 FQNNGV. CDR3 residues: CASSLGGPGQFRETQYF. The CDR3, as DNA: TGTGCCAGCAGCTTAGGAGGGCCCGGACAGTTCCGGGAGACCCAGTACTTC.

The chain employs TRBV5-4 and TRBJ2-4, with D possibly TRBD2 on 5 matching bases. The CDR3 has 15 amino acids. The V gene lost 2 bases and the J gene lost 4 bases, with 13 bases spanning the gap. Germline V gives CDR1 SGHNT, CDR2 YYREEE (reference sequence). CDR3 region: CASSLDPGGKNIQYF. DNA for the CDR3: TGTGCCAGCAGCTTAGACCCCGGCGGGAAAAACATTCAGTACTTC.

The genes are TRBV10-3 and TRBJ2-7, with 11 bases lining up with TRBD1. This CDR3 is built from 14 residues. Germline lookup yields CDR1 ENHRY and CDR2 SYGVKD. V gave up 0 bases and J gave up 6 bases; unmatched junction bases: 1. CDR3 amino acids: CAISESDRGPEQYV. CDR3 sequence (DNA): TGTGCCATCAGTGAGTCGGACAGGGGGCCCGAGCAGTACGTC.

The CDR3 loop is CASSSGTPLEPQHF. DNA for the CDR3: TGCGCCAGCAGCAGCGGGACACCGTTGGAGCCCCAGCATTTT. This sequence joins TRBV5-1 and TRBJ1-5; TRBD1 might be the D (6 bases). V was shortened by 4 bases and J by 8 bases, with 16 bases between the two germline ends. Germline V gene lookup returns CDR1 SGHRS and CDR2 YFSETQ. The CDR3 length is 14 residues. The full variable domain, rest sourced from reference TRBV5-1 and TRBJ1-5, is KAGVTQTPRYLIKTRGQQVTLSCSPISGHRSVSWYQQTPGQGLQFLFEYFSETQRNKGNFPGRFSGRQFSNSRSEMNVSTLELGDSALYLCASSSGTPLEPQHFGDGTRLSIL.